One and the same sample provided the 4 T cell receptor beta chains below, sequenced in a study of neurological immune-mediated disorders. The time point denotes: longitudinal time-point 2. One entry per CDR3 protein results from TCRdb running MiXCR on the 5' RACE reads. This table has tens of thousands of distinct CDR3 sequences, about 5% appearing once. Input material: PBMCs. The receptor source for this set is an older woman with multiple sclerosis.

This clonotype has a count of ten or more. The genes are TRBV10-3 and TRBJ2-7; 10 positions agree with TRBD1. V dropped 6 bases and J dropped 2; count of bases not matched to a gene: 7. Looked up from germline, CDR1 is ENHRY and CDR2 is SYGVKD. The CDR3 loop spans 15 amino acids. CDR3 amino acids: CAISLGQGSPYEQYF. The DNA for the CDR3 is TGTGCCATCAGCCTGGGACAGGGGTCACCCTACGAGCAGTACTTC.

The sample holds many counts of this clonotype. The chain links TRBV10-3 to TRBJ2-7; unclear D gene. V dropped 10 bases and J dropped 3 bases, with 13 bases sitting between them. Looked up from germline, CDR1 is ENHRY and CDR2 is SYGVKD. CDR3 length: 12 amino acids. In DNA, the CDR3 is TGTGCCACCACGGGCACCTTCTACGAGCAGTACTTC. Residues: CATTGTFYEQYF.

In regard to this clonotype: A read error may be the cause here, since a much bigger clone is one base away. Here the CDR3 reads CAISVQETQYF. The CDR3 nucleotides are TGTGCCATCAGCGTCCAAGAGACCCAGTACTTC. The chain links TRBV11-2 to TRBJ2-5; D is uncertain. The CDR3 spans 11 residues. Germline V lookup: CDR1 SGHAT, CDR2 FQNNGV.

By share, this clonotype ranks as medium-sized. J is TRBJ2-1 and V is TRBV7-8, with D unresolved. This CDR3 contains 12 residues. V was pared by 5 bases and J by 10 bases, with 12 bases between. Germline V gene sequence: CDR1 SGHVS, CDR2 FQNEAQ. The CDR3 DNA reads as TGTGCCAGCAGCCCGACGTTGGCCGAGCAGTTCTTC. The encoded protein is CASSPTLAEQFF.